Shown below are 18 T cell receptor beta chains from a single sample sequenced in a study of blood T cell repertoires in COVID-19. Generated by immunoSEQ multiplex PCR, the TCRdb table keeps only in-frame clones and is missing some. The table records 100,000 or so clones, around 86% of them present only once. Sequencing was carried out using PBMCs or T cells enriched from blood (not recorded which). These receptor sequences come from a woman aged 50 to 65 who had recovered from COVID-19.

The chain joins TRBV21-1 to TRBJ2-5; the table's D call, TRBD2, was not checked against the DNA. TRBV21-1 is reported as a pseudogene. The CDR3 consists of 15 residues. CDR3 nucleotides: TGTGCCAGCAGCAAAGCTGGCGGGGGCCAAGAGACCCAGTACTTC. This sequence encodes CASSKAGGGQETQYF.

The chain uses TRBV24-1 and TRBJ2-4, with D possibly being TRBD2 (6 bases). V lost 3 bases and J 0 bases, leaving 11 bases between the germline ends. CDR1 is KGHDR, CDR2 SFDVKD, per germline. This CDR3 is 16 amino acids long. The CDR3 protein is CATSDGGIRAKNIQYF. The DNA of the CDR3 is TGTGCCACCAGTGATGGGGGGATCCGAGCCAAAAACATTCAGTACTTC.

The V call is TRBV11-2, the J call TRBJ1-4, with D tentatively TRBD1 (6 bases). Germline V gene data show CDR1 as SGHAT and CDR2 as FQNNGV. This CDR3 comprises 18 residues. Trimming removed 1 base from V and 0 bases from J, with 15 bases in between. CDR3 nucleotides: TGTGCCAGCAGCTTAGCGTTTACAGGGATTGCAACTAATGAAAAACTGTTTTTT. Its protein is CASSLAFTGIATNEKLFF. Full variable domain (rest looked up from reference TRBV11-2 and TRBJ1-4): EAGVAQSPRYKIIEKRQSVAFWCNPISGHATLYWYQQILGQGPKLLIQFQNNGVVDDSQLPKDRFSAERLKGVDSTLKIQPAKLEDSAVYLCASSLAFTGIATNEKLFFGSGTQLSVL.

The sample holds one count of this clone. The chain carries TRBV27 and TRBJ2-7; 9 nucleotides agree with TRBD2. CDR3 length equals 15 residues. Germline CDR1 MNHEY, CDR2 SMNVEV (reference sequence). Trimming cost V 2 bases and J 1 base; bases outside gene matches: 3. CDR3 DNA sequence: TGTGCCAGCAGTTTAGTGGCGGGAGGGTCCTACGAGCAGTACTTC. Residues: CASSLVAGGSYEQYF.

J is TRBJ2-3 and V is TRBV5-4; tentatively, D is TRBD1 (5 bases). The CDR3 totals 15 residues. The V gene lost 0 bases and the J gene lost 3 bases, with 11 bases spanning the gap. Germline V gives CDR1 SGHNT, CDR2 YYREEE (reference sequence). Here the CDR3 reads CASSLEGADTDTQYF. The DNA of the CDR3 is TGTGCCAGCAGCTTGGAAGGGGCTGATACAGATACGCAGTATTTT.

The rearrangement links TRBV2 to TRBJ2-1, with TRBD2 matching over 7 bases. This CDR3 is built from 15 residues. V shed 8 bases, J shed 12 bases, and the junction held 19 bases outside the gene matches. From germline, CDR1 is SNHLY and CDR2 FYNNEI. The CDR3: CASCRSRDYPRRQFF. CDR3 sequence (DNA): TGTGCCAGCTGCCGATCCCGGGACTATCCGAGGAGGCAGTTCTTC.

This clone was seen a handful of times. The CDR3, as DNA: TGTGCCAGCAGTGACACAGACACCGGGGAGCTGTTTTTT. Its translation is CASSDTDTGELFF. The rearrangement links TRBV6-4 to TRBJ2-2; D ambiguous. Germline lookup yields CDR1 MRHNA and CDR2 SNTAGT. The CDR3 consists of 13 residues. V lost 2 bases to trimming and J lost 3 bases, with 4 bases between them.

V gene TRBV6-2 or TRBV6-3 combines with J gene TRBJ1-1, with 11 bases lining up with TRBD1. Germline V gene sequence: CDR1 MNHEY, CDR2 SVGEGT. V trimming: 5 bases; J trimming: 3 bases; junction bases outside the gene matches: 5. This CDR3 is 15 amino acids long. The chain's CDR3 is CASSTDRGRDTEAFF. In nucleotides, the CDR3 is TGTGCCAGCAGTACGGACAGGGGGCGCGACACTGAAGCTTTCTTT.

The chain joins TRBV14 to TRBJ1-2; 8 nucleotides agree with TRBD1. J gave up 12 bases and V 4 bases, and 7 bases lay outside the gene matches. Germline values: CDR1 SGHDN, CDR2 FVKESK. This CDR3 spans 12 amino acids. The CDR3 coding sequence is TGTGCCAGCAGCCCCGACAGGGGCTACCACACCTTC. Encoded protein: CASSPDRGYHTF.

The rearrangement uses TRBV24-1 and TRBJ1-1; 9 positions match TRBD1. Germline V CDR1 and CDR2: KGHDR, SFDVKD. CDR3 length equals 15 residues. The V gene end was trimmed by 2 bases and the J gene end by 3 bases; junction bases not matched to a gene: 3. The chain's CDR3 is CATSDSGQGDTEAFF. The CDR3 coding sequence is TGTGCCACCAGTGATTCGGGACAGGGCGACACTGAAGCTTTCTTT.

V is TRBV19 and J is TRBJ1-5, with a weak D call TRBD1 (5 bases). Per germline, CDR1 LNHDA and CDR2 SQIVND (reference sequence). V was clipped by 3 bases and J by 8 bases, with 11 bases between them. The CDR3 sequence is 13 residues long. In DNA form, the CDR3 reads TGTGCCAGTAGTATTTCAGTCAGGGAGCCCCAGCATTTT. Its translation is CASSISVREPQHF.

This rearrangement joins TRBV18 to TRBJ2-7; 11 bases fit TRBD2. The V gene's germline CDR1 is KGHSH and CDR2 LQKENI. This CDR3 is 15 amino acids long. J lost 7 bases, V lost 2 bases, and 7 bases had no gene match. In DNA form, the CDR3 reads TGTGCCAGCTCACCAAATCTAGCGGGAGGTAGAGAGCAGTACTTC. This translates into CASSPNLAGGREQYF. Looking up the rest from reference TRBV18 and TRBJ2-7 gives the full variable domain: NAGVMQNPRHLVRRRGQEARLRCSPMKGHSHVYWYRQLPEEGLKFMVYLQKENIIDESGMPKERFSAEFPKEGPSILRIQQVVRGDSAAYFCASSPNLAGGREQYFGPGTRLTVT.

The chain employs TRBV4-1 and TRBJ2-2; D remains ambiguous. Germline V CDR1 and CDR2: MGHRA, YSYEKL. The length of the CDR3 is 14 residues. V shed 0 bases and J shed 1 base, with 3 bases lying between them. This CDR3 reads CASSQDQNTGELFF. In nucleotides, the CDR3 is TGCGCCAGCAGCCAAGACCAGAACACCGGGGAGCTGTTTTTT.

The rearrangement uses TRBV9 and TRBJ1-2; TRBD1 agrees at 7 bases. CDR3 length: 16 residues. CDR1 is SGDLS and CDR2 is YYNGEE in the germline V gene. The V segment lost 3 bases and the J segment 4 bases; nucleotides outside the gene matches: 12. DNA of the CDR3: TGTGCCAGCAGCGAAGGGGGCCTTCTAACGTTCTATGGCTACACCTTC. Residues: CASSEGGLLTFYGYTF.

The genes are TRBV3-1 (or the pseudogene TRBV3-2) and TRBJ2-7; 7 bases fit TRBD1. Germline loops: CDR1 LGHDT, CDR2 YNNKEL (reference sequence). CDR3 size: 15 residues. V lost 0 bases to trimming and J lost 0 bases; unmatched junction nucleotides: 2. CDR3: CASSQDRGSSYEQYF. CDR3 bases: TGTGCCAGCAGCCAAGACAGGGGGAGCTCCTACGAGCAGTACTTC.

Comments on this clone: A junction end diverges from the germline sequence, so it may reflect a read error. The rearrangement links TRBV28 to TRBJ1-1, with D perhaps matching TRBD1 (5 bases). Per germline, CDR1 MDHEN and CDR2 SYDVKM. The length of the CDR3 is 14 residues. The CDR3 reads CASSSAGMKTEAFF. The CDR3 nucleotides are TGTGCCAGCAGCTCCGCAGGGATGAAGACTGAAGCTTTCTTT.

The chain joins TRBV7-9 to TRBJ2-1; 7 bases agree with TRBD2. The CDR3 is made up of 15 amino acids. The J segment lost 8 bases and the V segment lost 1 base, leaving 8 bases of the junction unmatched. The germline gives CDR1 SEHNR, CDR2 FQNEAQ (reference sequence). Written as DNA, the CDR3 is TGTGCCAGCAGCTTAGATACTAGCGAGTCGGATGAGCAGTTCTTC. This sequence encodes CASSLDTSESDEQFF.

This chain uses TRBV15 with TRBJ2-1, with TRBD2 matching 10 bases. V dropped 0 bases and J dropped 9; count of bases not matched to a gene: 5. Per germline, CDR1 LNHNV and CDR2 YYDKDF (reference sequence). The length of the CDR3 is 15 residues. The CDR3 nucleotides are TGTGCCACCAGCAGAGAGCTAGCGGGAGTGGGTGAGCAGTTCTTC. Amino acids: CATSRELAGVGEQFF.